Each of the 32 T cell receptor beta chains below was sequenced from the same sample in a study of T cells in Graves' hyperthyroidism and ophthalmopathy. Researchers took RNA transcripts and amplified the TCR beta CDR3 regions from them. A first-round RT-PCR of the TCR CDR3 used the HTBI primer set. TCRdb re-called the multiplex PCR reads with MiXCR, one entry per CDR3 protein. Altogether 600,000 to 800,000 distinct CDR3 sequences are present, around 40% being singletons, with the ten largest covering approximately 31%. The sequencing input was blood. The receptors originated from a woman aged 35 to 49 with Graves' hyperthyroidism.

The genes are TRBV6-5 and TRBJ1-2, with D possibly being TRBD1 (6 bases). Germline CDR1 is MNHEY and CDR2 is SVGAGI. V shed 0 bases and J shed 5 bases, with 22 bases lying between them. The CDR3 is 18 amino acids. In DNA form, the CDR3 reads TGTGCCAGCAGTTACTCGTGGAGGGGGGCAGGACCCAATTATGGCTACACCTTC. As protein: CASSYSWRGAGPNYGYTF.

In this sample, this clonotype turned up once. This chain uses TRBV7-2 with TRBJ1-2; 7 bases align to TRBD1. CDR1 and CDR2 (germline): SGHTA, FQGNSA. Trimming took 6 bases from V and 8 from J; bases not matched to a gene: 15. CDR3 length equals 15 residues. The CDR3 nucleotides read TGTGCCAGCAGTTACACCGGGACAGTGACGGAGGGCTACACCTTC. Amino acid sequence: CASSYTGTVTEGYTF.

This clonotype was observed a handful of times. The genes are TRBV29-1 and TRBJ1-5; tentatively, D is TRBD1 (6 bases). Trimming took 4 bases from V and 6 from J, leaving 19 bases between them. The CDR3 runs 15 residues. CDR1 and CDR2 (germline): SQVTM, ANQGSEA. As DNA, the CDR3 is TGCAGCGTTGTTGGGGAGGGGGGGCTGAGTCAGCCCCAGCATTTT. It encodes CSVVGEGGLSQPQHF.

The genes are TRBV20-1 and TRBJ1-5; D possibly corresponds to TRBD1 (5 bases). In germline, CDR1 is DFQATT, CDR2 SNEGSKA (reference sequence). The CDR3 contains 15 residues. V gave up 4 bases and J gave up 0 bases, with 13 bases separating them. The CDR3 loop is CSAKGLGISNQPQHF. CDR3 nucleotide sequence: TGCAGTGCTAAGGGACTGGGGATTAGCAATCAGCCCCAGCATTTT.

Of note for this clonotype: With a much larger clone just one base away, this may be a read error. This rearrangement joins TRBV6-6 to TRBJ1-5, with 12 bases that match TRBD1. Germline CDR1 MNHNY, CDR2 SVGAGI (reference sequence). V was pared by 6 bases and J by 7 bases, with 4 bases of the junction left unmatched. This CDR3 is built from 14 residues. CDR3 sequence (DNA): TGTGCCAGCAGCTCGGGACAGGGGGCCCAGCCCCAGCATTTT. Its translation is CASSSGQGAQPQHF.

As concerns this clonotype: This may stem from a read error, because a much larger clone lies one nucleotide away. CDR3 coding DNA: TGTGCCAGCAGCTTAAAACAGGGAGCCATCTCTGGGGTCAACGTCCTGACTTTC. Encoded protein: CASSLKQGAISGVNVLTF. J is TRBJ2-6 and V is TRBV7-9; D might be TRBD1 (6 bases). The CDR3 covers 18 residues. Germline V lookup: CDR1 SEHNR, CDR2 FQNEAQ (reference sequence).

This clonotype was counted at least ten times. The chain combines TRBV5-4 with TRBJ1-1; D gene ambiguous. This CDR3 has 13 amino acids. Germline V gene lookup returns CDR1 SGHNT and CDR2 YYREEE (reference sequence). Trimming stripped 1 base from V and 8 bases from J, with 12 bases between. CDR3 in amino acids: CASSLTPGREAFF. In DNA form, the CDR3 reads TGTGCCAGCAGCTTGACCCCGGGCCGCGAAGCTTTCTTT.

This clonotype appeared a few times. J is TRBJ1-4 and V is TRBV20-1; TRBD1 is a possible D gene (5 bases). The CDR3 has 15 amino acids. The germline V and J ends were trimmed by 0 bases and 5 bases, with 13 bases remaining between them. The germline gives CDR1 DFQATT, CDR2 SNEGSKA (reference sequence). CDR3 bases: TGCAGTGCTAGAGATACCAGCAGGGAGAATGAAAAACTGTTTTTT. Translating it yields CSARDTSRENEKLFF.

V and J are TRBV6-2 or TRBV6-3 and TRBJ1-1; D is ambiguous. Trimming took 3 bases from V and 5 from J, leaving 16 bases between them. Per the germline V gene, CDR1 is MNHEY and CDR2 is SVGEGT. The CDR3 length is 15 residues. The CDR3, as DNA: TGTGCCAGCAGTTATAGGCCATCTACTGGGACTGAAGCTTTCTTT. It specifies CASSYRPSTGTEAFF.

This clonotype was counted ten times or more. This CDR3 reads CASSRENTEAFF. CDR3 DNA sequence: TGCGCCAGCAGCAGGGAAAACACTGAAGCTTTCTTT. The genes are TRBV10-2 and TRBJ1-1, with a weak D call TRBD1 (5 bases). The CDR3 has 12 amino acids. V lost 6 bases and J 2 bases, leaving 7 bases between the germline ends. Looked up from germline, CDR1 is WSHSY and CDR2 is SAAADI.

The rearrangement links TRBV20-1 to TRBJ2-5; 8 bases line up with TRBD2. The J call may be incorrect, as the DNA end agrees better with TRBJ2-1. The germline CDR1 and CDR2 sequences are DFQATT and SNEGSKA (reference sequence). The CDR3 sequence is 15 residues long. CDR3 sequence (DNA): TGCAGTGCTAGAGATGAGGAGCGGGAGTACGTTGAGCAGTTCTTC. It yields the protein CSARDEEREYVEQFF.

As concerns this clonotype: The CDR3 ends on some other residue instead of the conserved phenylalanine or tryptophan, so this is likely a read error. The DNA is omitted, as the CDR3 cannot be located on it reliably, and the CDR3 follows TCRdb's listing. The rearrangement joins TRBV19 to TRBJ2-2; no check of the table's D call, TRBD1, against the DNA was made. Germline CDR1 LNHDA, CDR2 SQIVND (reference sequence). The CDR3 comprises 14 residues, both ends counted. CDR3: CASKDRGQHRGAVV.

This chain links TRBV2 with TRBJ2-7; the D is unclear. Matching the DNA end better, TRBJ2-5 makes the J call doubtful. The germline V gene encodes CDR1 SNHLY and CDR2 FYNNEI. This CDR3 has 13 residues. CDR3 nucleotides: TGTGCCAGCAGGGGCAGAGCCGGGGAGACCCAGTACTTC. This translates into CASRGRAGETQYF.

The chain uses TRBV19 and TRBJ2-3; D remains ambiguous. The ends were cut back, 7 bases at V and 0 bases at J, with 17 bases in the middle. The CDR3 spans 16 residues. Looked up from germline, CDR1 is LNHDA and CDR2 is SQIVND (reference sequence). CDR3 amino acids: CASKRFAATSTDTQYF. The CDR3, as DNA: TGTGCCAGTAAGAGATTCGCGGCGACTAGCACAGATACGCAGTATTTT.

The chain has TRBV7-9 and TRBJ1-2; a possible D gene is TRBD1 (6 bases). V was cut by 6 bases and J by 6 bases, with 14 bases left in between. Germline lookup yields CDR1 SEHNR and CDR2 FQNEAQ (reference sequence). The CDR3 totals 13 residues. The CDR3 is CASSISGVNGYTF. CDR3 DNA sequence: TGTGCCAGCAGTATCTCAGGGGTTAATGGCTACACCTTC.

This clonotype has ten or more counts. The chain has TRBV4-1 and TRBJ1-6, with D maybe TRBD1 (6 bases). This CDR3 has 15 residues. Germline-derived CDR1 and CDR2 are MGHRA and YSYEKL. Trimming removed 1 base at V and 8 bases at J, with 12 bases between. The CDR3 protein is CASSQVWGADSPLHF. The CDR3 coding sequence is TGCGCCAGCAGCCAAGTATGGGGGGCAGATTCACCCCTCCACTTT.

This clonotype was observed a few times. The rearrangement joins TRBV5-6 to TRBJ1-1; D not resolved. Germline V gene sequence: CDR1 SGHDT, CDR2 YYEEEE. The CDR3 runs to 13 residues. Trimming removed 7 bases from V and 0 bases from J, with 10 bases in between. The CDR3 region has the DNA TGTGCCAGCTCCGGGATGGTGAACACTGAAGCTTTCTTT. As protein: CASSGMVNTEAFF.

This clonotype was found many times. The chain is built from TRBV7-9 and TRBJ1-2; TRBD1 matches 7 bases. CDR1 SEHNR and CDR2 FQNEAQ come from the germline V gene (reference sequence). J gave up 4 bases and V 1 base, and 3 bases lay outside the gene matches. This CDR3 contains 14 residues. The CDR3 sequence is CASSLEGGFYGYTF. For the CDR3, the DNA is TGTGCCAGCAGCTTAGAAGGGGGCTTCTATGGCTACACCTTC.

Comment on this clonotype: This may stem from a read error, because a much larger clone lies one nucleotide away. The chain has TRBV19 and TRBJ1-5; a weak D match, TRBD1 (6 bases). This CDR3 spans 15 amino acids. Germline V gene lookup returns CDR1 LNHDA and CDR2 SQIVND (reference sequence). V lost 5 bases and J 5 bases, leaving 16 bases between the germline ends. The CDR3 DNA reads as TGTGCCAGTAGTTTCGACACAGGGAACTATCAGCCCCAGCATTTT. This translates into CASSFDTGNYQPQHF.

This rearrangement joins TRBV9 to TRBJ2-5, with D uncertain. Germline loops: CDR1 SGDLS, CDR2 YYNGEE. V was cut by 4 bases and J by 5 bases, with 12 bases left in between. CDR3 length equals 13 residues. The CDR3 protein is CASSIQPRETQYF. The CDR3 nucleotides read TGTGCCAGCAGCATACAGCCCCGGGAGACCCAGTACTTC. Full variable domain (rest looked up from reference TRBV9 and TRBJ2-5): DSGVTQTPKHLITATGQRVTLRCSPRSGDLSVYWYQQSLDQGLQFLIQYYNGEERAKGNILERFSAQQFPDLHSELNLSSLELGDSALYFCASSIQPRETQYFGPGTRLLVL.

This clonotype was recorded at least ten times. V usage is TRBV12-3 or TRBV12-4 and J usage is TRBJ1-6, with a possible D match to TRBD1 (5 bases). The length of the CDR3 is 15 residues. V was clipped by 4 bases and J by 7 bases, with 14 bases between them. The CDR3 bases are TGTGCCAGCAGTTCACAGAGGGGCAGCAATTCACCCCTCCACTTT. This translates into CASSSQRGSNSPLHF.

This clonotype has a single count. An end of the junction does not agree with germline; a read error may underlie this. The rearrangement links TRBV5-4 to TRBJ2-6; tentatively, D is TRBD2 (7 bases). This CDR3 is built from 13 residues. The V gene's germline CDR1 is SGHNT and CDR2 YYREEE (reference sequence). The DNA for the CDR3 is TGCGCCAGCAGCACGGGGGGCCCAAACGTCCTGACTTTC. Translation: CASSTGGPNVLTF.

This clonotype has a handful of counts. The J gene is TRBJ1-3, the V gene TRBV9, with D uncertain. V lost 3 bases to trimming and J lost 1 base, with 14 bases between them. The CDR3 spans 16 residues. CDR1 is SGDLS, CDR2 YYNGEE, per germline. CDR3 in DNA: TGTGCCAGCAGCGCCGGAGGAGGCAGTTCTGGAAACACCATATATTTT. Translating gives CASSAGGGSSGNTIYF.

A word on this clonotype: This clone may be a read error of a much larger clone one base away. V and J are TRBV10-3 and TRBJ1-2; perhaps TRBD1 as D (5 bases). V lost 5 bases and J lost 4, with 11 bases in between. CDR1 and CDR2 (germline): ENHRY, SYGVKD. This CDR3 is 13 amino acids long. The CDR3 here is CAISRGRAYGYTF. CDR3 DNA: TGTGCCATCAGTCGCGGCAGGGCCTATGGCTACACCTTC.

The gene calls are TRBV29-1 and TRBJ1-6; 7 bases line up with TRBD1. With V trimmed by 6 bases and J by 5 bases, 4 bases remained unmatched. The CDR3 runs to 13 residues. The germline V gene encodes CDR1 SQVTM and CDR2 ANQGSEA. This chain's CDR3 is CSVTGTDNSPLHF. CDR3 sequence (DNA): TGCAGCGTGACCGGGACAGATAATTCACCCCTCCACTTT.

This clonotype was detected many times. This chain links TRBV7-6 with TRBJ1-2; D remains unclear. V shed 1 base and J shed 6 bases, with 12 bases lying between them. Germline CDR1 is SGHVS and CDR2 is FNYEAQ. The CDR3 sequence is 14 residues long. CDR3 DNA: TGTGCCAGCAGCTTAGAGGCTGATAGGCATGGCTACACCTTC. This gives the protein CASSLEADRHGYTF.

Many counts were recorded for this clonotype. The chain has TRBV20-1 and TRBJ2-5; D perhaps matches TRBD2 (6 bases). This CDR3 is built from 15 residues. Trimming took off 5 bases at V and 5 bases at J, with 21 bases between the two ends. The germline V gene encodes CDR1 DFQATT and CDR2 SNEGSKA (reference sequence). The DNA for the CDR3 is TGCAGTGCTGAACCTCCCCTACAAGGAGGGGAGACCCAGTACTTC. Translated, it gives CSAEPPLQGGETQYF.

This clonotype has a count of ten or more. V and J are TRBV19 and TRBJ1-5; TRBD1 aligns across 8 bases. This CDR3 is 14 amino acids long. Germline V CDR1 and CDR2: LNHDA, SQIVND (reference sequence). Trimming removed 5 bases from V and 7 bases from J; junction bases left unmatched: 7. The CDR3 coding sequence is TGTGCCAGTAGTCATGGACAGGGAGGGCAGCCCCAGCATTTT. Protein: CASSHGQGGQPQHF.

The sample holds many counts of this clonotype. This rearrangement joins TRBV7-8 to TRBJ1-4; D ambiguous. Trimming pared 5 bases from V and 2 bases from J, leaving 12 bases between. This CDR3 contains 15 residues. Germline CDR1 reads SGHVS; CDR2 reads FQNEAQ. The DNA of the CDR3 is TGTGCCAGCAGCCCCGAGGGTATCACTAATGAAAAACTGTTTTTT. Translated: CASSPEGITNEKLFF.

The chain combines TRBV4-3 with TRBJ1-5; D may be TRBD1 (6 bases). This CDR3 has 17 residues. Trimming pared 1 base from V and 4 bases from J, leaving 17 bases between. CDR1 and CDR2 (germline): LGHNA, YSLEER. DNA of the CDR3: TGCGCCAGCAGCCAAGGCTACAGGGCAGGTGGGAATCAGCCCCAGCATTTT. It is translated as CASSQGYRAGGNQPQHF.

This rearrangement joins TRBV2 to TRBJ1-5; no definite D call. The germline CDR1 and CDR2 sequences are SNHLY and FYNNEI. Trimming removed 4 bases from V and 3 bases from J, with 13 bases in between. This CDR3 contains 15 residues. The CDR3 DNA sequence: TGTGCCAGCAGTGCTTCCGCCGGGCCCAATCAGCCCCAGCATTTT. Translating it yields CASSASAGPNQPQHF.

The chain couples TRBV10-3 to TRBJ2-2; possible D gene TRBD1, 6 bases. Per germline, CDR1 ENHRY and CDR2 SYGVKD. This CDR3 is built from 15 residues. V dropped 2 bases and J dropped 1 base, with 8 bases sitting between them. The CDR3 reads CAISEKGQNTGELFF. Here the CDR3 DNA reads TGTGCCATCAGTGAGAAGGGACAGAACACCGGGGAGCTGTTTTTT.